A selection of T cell receptor beta chains follows, all from one sample in a study of cytomegalovirus exposure and HLA in healthy donors. TCRdb's copy holds only in-frame clones and misses some; the assay was immunoSEQ multiplex PCR. The sample lists tens of thousands of clones; around three fifths were seen once. Sequencing was done on a sample of PBMCs. The receptors were sampled from a woman between 40 and 55 years old in good health and CMV-seropositive. CDR3s include the opening cysteine and the closing phenylalanine or tryptophan. D genes are given only for firm matches. For some rows the clone size is stated as once, few or many, or as a class when expanded; others skip it.

v_call: TRBV7-6; clone_size: .; d_call: .; j_call: TRBJ1-3; cdr3_aa: CASSGGAFSGNTIYF; cdr3_nt: TGTGCCAGCAGCGGGGGCGCCTTCTCTGGAAACACCATATATTTT
v_call: TRBV7-9; clone_size: once; d_call: TRBD1; j_call: TRBJ1-2; cdr3_aa: CASSDKGGADYGYTF; cdr3_nt: TGTGCCAGCAGCGATAAAGGGGGCGCAGACTATGGCTACACCTTC
v_call: TRBV2; clone_size: .; d_call: TRBD1; j_call: TRBJ1-1; cdr3_aa: CASSGARDREFSMNTEAFF; cdr3_nt: TGTGCCAGCAGTGGGGCCCGAGACAGGGAGTTTTCGATGAACACTGAAGCTTTCTTT
v_call: TRBV5-1; clone_size: few; d_call: .; j_call: TRBJ1-2; cdr3_aa: CASSSGGTGGYTF; cdr3_nt: TGCGCCAGCAGCTCCGGGGGAACGGGAGGCTACACCTTC
v_call: TRBV13; clone_size: .; d_call: .; j_call: TRBJ2-2; cdr3_aa: CASSSRPNTGELFF; cdr3_nt: TGTGCCAGCAGCTCTAGGCCCAACACCGGGGAGCTGTTTTTT
v_call: TRBV7-9; clone_size: .; d_call: .; j_call: TRBJ2-7; cdr3_aa: CASSRRLGDGSGDEQYF; cdr3_nt: TGTGCCAGCAGCCGACGGTTAGGGGACGGGAGTGGCGACGAGCAGTACTTC
v_call: TRBV29-1; clone_size: .; d_call: TRBD2; j_call: TRBJ2-1; cdr3_aa: CSALAGLTYNEQFF; cdr3_nt: TGCAGCGCCCTAGCGGGGCTGACCTACAATGAGCAGTTCTTC
v_call: TRBV27; clone_size: few; d_call: .; j_call: TRBJ1-2; cdr3_aa: CASSRSGGTSGYTF; cdr3_nt: TGTGCCAGCAGTAGATCGGGGGGCACAAGTGGCTACACCTTC
v_call: TRBV27; clone_size: .; d_call: TRBD2; j_call: TRBJ2-3; cdr3_aa: CASSHRLAGGYDTQYF; cdr3_nt: TGTGCCAGCAGCCATCGACTAGCGGGAGGGTACGATACGCAGTATTTT
v_call: TRBV30; clone_size: .; d_call: .; j_call: TRBJ1-5; cdr3_aa: CAWSDMRNQPQHF; cdr3_nt: TGTGCCTGGAGTGATATGAGGAATCAGCCCCAGCATTTT
v_call: TRBV19; clone_size: .; d_call: TRBD1; j_call: TRBJ1-1; cdr3_aa: CASSIDRDRSTEAFF; cdr3_nt: TGTGCCAGTAGTATAGATCGGGACAGAAGCACTGAAGCTTTCTTT
v_call: TRBV28; clone_size: .; d_call: .; j_call: TRBJ2-7; cdr3_aa: CASSSATGTPYEQYF; cdr3_nt: TGTGCCAGCAGTTCCGCAACCGGGACACCTTACGAGCAGTACTTC
v_call: TRBV7-9; clone_size: .; d_call: TRBD2; j_call: TRBJ2-3; cdr3_aa: CASSPVGRLRDTQYF; cdr3_nt: TGTGCCAGCAGCCCGGTCGGGAGGTTGAGAGATACGCAGTATTTT
v_call: TRBV5-1; clone_size: .; d_call: .; j_call: TRBJ2-2; cdr3_aa: CASSFTGQAGELFF; cdr3_nt: TGCGCCAGCAGCTTTACAGGTCAGGCCGGGGAGCTGTTTTTT
v_call: TRBV4-2; clone_size: .; d_call: .; j_call: TRBJ1-1; cdr3_aa: CASSRMVGPTEAFF; cdr3_nt: TGTGCCAGCAGCCGAATGGTGGGGCCCACTGAAGCTTTCTTT
v_call: TRBV6-5; clone_size: .; d_call: .; j_call: TRBJ2-5; cdr3_aa: CASSYSGRIQATQYF; cdr3_nt: TGTGCCAGCAGTTACTCGGGCAGAATTCAGGCGACCCAGTACTTC
v_call: TRBV11-2; clone_size: few; d_call: .; j_call: TRBJ1-1; cdr3_aa: CASSAFGQLEAFF; cdr3_nt: TGTGCCAGCAGCGCCTTCGGACAGTTAGAAGCTTTCTTT
v_call: TRBV4-3; clone_size: few; d_call: .; j_call: TRBJ1-1; cdr3_aa: CASSQGAGLNTEAFF; cdr3_nt: TGCGCCAGCAGCCAAGGTGCGGGGTTGAACACTGAAGCTTTCTTT
v_call: TRBV5-1; clone_size: few; d_call: .; j_call: TRBJ2-2; cdr3_aa: CASSLAGNTGELFF; cdr3_nt: TGCGCCAGCAGCTTGGCGGGGAACACCGGGGAGCTGTTTTTT
v_call: TRBV10-3; clone_size: .; d_call: TRBD1; j_call: TRBJ2-7; cdr3_aa: CAISATGQGMYEQYF; cdr3_nt: TGTGCCATCAGTGCAACCGGACAGGGAATGTACGAGCAGTACTTC
v_call: TRBV5-4; clone_size: .; d_call: TRBD1; j_call: TRBJ2-7; cdr3_aa: CASSARQGSYEQYF; cdr3_nt: TGTGCCAGCAGCGCAAGACAGGGTAGCTACGAGCAGTACTTC
v_call: TRBV9; clone_size: few; d_call: .; j_call: TRBJ1-2; cdr3_aa: CASSVGIQGDGGYTF; cdr3_nt: TGTGCCAGCAGCGTGGGTATACAGGGTGATGGGGGCTACACCTTC